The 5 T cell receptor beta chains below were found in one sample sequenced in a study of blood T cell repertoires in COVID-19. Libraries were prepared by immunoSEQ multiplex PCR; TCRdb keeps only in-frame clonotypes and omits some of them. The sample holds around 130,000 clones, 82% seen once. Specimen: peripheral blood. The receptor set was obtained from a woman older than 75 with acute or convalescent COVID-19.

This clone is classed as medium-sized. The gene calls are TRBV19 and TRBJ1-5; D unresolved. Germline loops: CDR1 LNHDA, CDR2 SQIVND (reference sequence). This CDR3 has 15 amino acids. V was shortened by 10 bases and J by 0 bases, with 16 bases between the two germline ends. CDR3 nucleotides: TGTGCCACTCAATGGGCCGACAATAGCAATCAGCCCCAGCATTTT. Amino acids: CATQWADNSNQPQHF.

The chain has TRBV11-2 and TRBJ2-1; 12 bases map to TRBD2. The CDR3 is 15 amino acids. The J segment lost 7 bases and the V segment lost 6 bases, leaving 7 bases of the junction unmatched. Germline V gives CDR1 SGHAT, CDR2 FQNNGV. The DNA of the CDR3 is TGTGCCAGCAGGCCGACTAGCGGGAGTTTGAATGAGCAGTTCTTC. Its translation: CASRPTSGSLNEQFF.

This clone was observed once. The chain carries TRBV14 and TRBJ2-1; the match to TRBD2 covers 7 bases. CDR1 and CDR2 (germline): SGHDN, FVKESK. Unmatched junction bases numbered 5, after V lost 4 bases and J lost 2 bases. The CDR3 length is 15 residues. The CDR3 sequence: CASSRTRGPYNEQFF. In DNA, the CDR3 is TGTGCCAGCAGCCGGACTAGGGGCCCCTACAATGAGCAGTTCTTC.

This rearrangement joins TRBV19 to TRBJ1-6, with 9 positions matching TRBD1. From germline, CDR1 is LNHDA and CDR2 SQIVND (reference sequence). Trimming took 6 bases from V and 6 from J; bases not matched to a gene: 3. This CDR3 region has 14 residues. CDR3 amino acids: CASSPGQGNSPLHF. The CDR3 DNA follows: TGTGCCAGTAGCCCGGGACAGGGTAATTCACCCCTCCACTTT.

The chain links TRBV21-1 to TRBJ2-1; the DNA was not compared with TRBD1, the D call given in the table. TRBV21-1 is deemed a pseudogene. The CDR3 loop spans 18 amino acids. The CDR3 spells CASRGGRLPLCSYNEQFF. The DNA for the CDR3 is TGTGCCAGCAGAGGTGGCAGGCTACCACTCTGCTCCTACAATGAGCAGTTCTTC.